These 23 T cell receptor beta chains came from one sample sequenced in a study of T-cell reconstitution after alpha-beta-depleted transplantation in children. Library preparation (for TCRbeta) was performed with unique molecular identifiers. TCRdb passed the PCR reads through MiXCR, listing each CDR3 protein once. The data hold 600,000 to 800,000 distinct CDR3 sequences, with about 12% observed a single time. Sequenced material: PBMCs, taken before TCRalphabeta/CD19-depleted stem cell transplant. These receptors all stem from a girl aged 2-15 years with congenital amegakaryocytic thrombocytopenia, due to receive a stem cell transplant.

The chain is built from TRBV11-2 and TRBJ2-7; 8 bases line up with TRBD2. The CDR3 length is 17 residues. Germline assignment: CDR1 SGHAT and CDR2 FQNNGV. Germline trimming cut 4 bases from V and 7 bases from J; bases unmatched to any gene: 18. The CDR3 reads CASSSPVTSGLVGEQYF. CDR3 DNA: TGTGCCAGCAGCTCCCCGGTCACTAGCGGCTTGGTGGGGGAGCAGTACTTC.

This clonotype appeared many times. The chain links TRBV5-1 to TRBJ2-7; 7 nucleotides align to TRBD1. This CDR3 spans 14 amino acids. Germline assignment: CDR1 SGHRS and CDR2 YFSETQ. Trimming removed 4 bases from V and 3 bases from J; junction bases left unmatched: 7. The CDR3 DNA sequence: TGCGCCAGCAGCGTAAGGGACAGAGACTACGAGCAGTACTTC. It encodes CASSVRDRDYEQYF.

This clonotype was detected many times. This chain joins TRBV20-1 and TRBJ2-7, with D perhaps TRBD2 (5 bases). In germline, CDR1 is DFQATT, CDR2 SNEGSKA (reference sequence). Deletions cut 2 bases from V and 5 bases from J, with 16 bases between. The CDR3 totals 14 residues. CDR3 coding DNA: TGCAGTGCTAGAACCCGAGTGAGGACTGACGAGCAGTACTTC. Amino acids: CSARTRVRTDEQYF.

The CDR3 nucleotides read TGTGCCAGCAGCACAGACAGGTGGGTCCACAATGAGCAGTTCTTC. Translation gives CASSTDRWVHNEQFF. The chain is built from TRBV28 and TRBJ2-1; possibly TRBD1 for D (6 bases). Looked up from germline, CDR1 is MDHEN and CDR2 is SYDVKM. This CDR3 has 15 residues. V shed 6 bases and J shed 5 bases, with 17 bases lying between them. Together with reference TRBV28 and TRBJ2-1, the CDR3 gives the full variable domain: DVKVTQSSRYLVKRTGEKVFLECVQDMDHENMFWYRQDPGLGLRLIYFSYDVKMKEKGDIPEGYSVSREKKERFSLILESASTNQTSMYLCASSTDRWVHNEQFFGPGTRLTVL.

This clonotype was recorded at least ten times. J is TRBJ1-1 and V is TRBV7-9; a possible D gene is TRBD1 (5 bases). This CDR3 is 14 amino acids long. Trimming cost V 6 bases and J 0 bases, with 11 bases left between them. Germline V gene sequence: CDR1 SEHNR, CDR2 FQNEAQ (reference sequence). CDR3 sequence: CASRGVTLNTEAFF. CDR3 bases: TGTGCCAGCAGAGGGGTTACCTTGAACACTGAAGCTTTCTTT. The full variable domain, rest sourced from reference TRBV7-9 and TRBJ1-1, is DTGVSQNPRHKITKRGQNVTFRCDPISEHNRLYWYRQTLGQGPEFLTYFQNEAQLEKSRLLSDRFSAERPKGSFSTLEIQRTEQGDSAMYLCASRGVTLNTEAFFGQGTRLTVV.

The sample holds many counts of this clonotype. The rearrangement uses TRBV9 and TRBJ1-4; possible D gene TRBD1, 5 bases. The CDR3 runs 16 residues. Trimming cost V 3 bases and J 5 bases, with 17 bases left between them. The germline gives CDR1 SGDLS, CDR2 YYNGEE. CDR3 DNA: TGTGCCAGCAGCGAGGGGTATCAGGGAGGCAATGAAAAACTGTTTTTT. Amino acid sequence: CASSEGYQGGNEKLFF.

The chain recombines TRBV5-8 with TRBJ2-7; 11 bases match TRBD2. V lost 4 bases to trimming and J lost 5 bases; unmatched junction nucleotides: 11. Germline V gives CDR1 SGHTS, CDR2 YDEGEE. The CDR3 length is 16 residues. The CDR3 sequence: CASSRDPSGRFDEQYF. Written as DNA, the CDR3 is TGTGCCAGCAGCCGTGACCCTAGCGGGAGGTTCGACGAGCAGTACTTC.

This clonotype was seen at least ten times. The chain employs TRBV5-1 and TRBJ2-1, with 13 positions matching TRBD2. The J segment lost 2 bases and the V segment lost 5 bases, leaving 4 bases of the junction unmatched. Germline V gene lookup returns CDR1 SGHRS and CDR2 YFSETQ. This CDR3 comprises 16 residues. The CDR3 protein is CASRTGTSGTYNEQFF. The CDR3 DNA reads TGCGCCAGCAGAACCGGGACTAGCGGGACCTACAATGAGCAGTTCTTC.

This chain connects TRBV7-9 to TRBJ2-5; D is uncertain. V lost 7 bases and J lost 0, with 12 bases in between. Germline V gives CDR1 SEHNR, CDR2 FQNEAQ (reference sequence). The CDR3 is made up of 14 amino acids. Here the CDR3 reads CASKSELYQETQYF. CDR3 bases: TGTGCCAGCAAATCAGAGCTGTACCAAGAGACCCAGTACTTC.

This clonotype was counted at least ten times. The V call is TRBV29-1, the J call TRBJ2-2; 9 nucleotides agree with TRBD2. Germline V gene lookup returns CDR1 SQVTM and CDR2 ANQGSEA. Trimming removed 6 bases from V and 2 bases from J; junction bases left unmatched: 10. There are 16 residues in the CDR3. This chain's CDR3 is CSVRERAGGNTGELFF. The DNA for the CDR3 is TGCAGCGTGAGGGAACGAGCGGGAGGAAACACCGGGGAGCTGTTTTTT.

This CDR3 is CSVALAGGHLMDEQFF. CDR3 DNA: TGCAGCGTTGCCCTAGCGGGAGGCCATTTGATGGATGAGCAGTTCTTC. The chain joins TRBV29-1 to TRBJ2-1, with 11 nucleotides matching TRBD2. With V trimmed by 4 bases and J by 8 bases, 13 bases remained unmatched. The CDR3 covers 16 residues. Per the germline V gene, CDR1 is SQVTM and CDR2 is ANQGSEA.

The chain combines TRBV10-3 with TRBJ2-7; 11 positions agree with TRBD2. The J segment lost 3 bases and the V segment lost 2 bases, leaving 3 bases of the junction unmatched. The CDR3 totals 15 residues. Germline values: CDR1 ENHRY, CDR2 SYGVKD. The CDR3 sequence: CAISEILAGGYEQYF. DNA of the CDR3: TGTGCCATCAGTGAGATTCTAGCGGGAGGCTACGAGCAGTACTTC.

The V gene is TRBV7-9, the J gene TRBJ2-1; 7 positions agree with TRBD1. The V segment lost 3 bases and the J segment 3 bases; nucleotides outside the gene matches: 2. Germline V gene data show CDR1 as SEHNR and CDR2 as FQNEAQ (reference sequence). CDR3 length: 14 residues. DNA for the CDR3: TGTGCCAGCAGCTTCCGGGACAGCTACAATGAGCAGTTCTTC. Protein product: CASSFRDSYNEQFF. The full variable domain, with the rest looked up from reference TRBV7-9 and TRBJ2-1, is DTGVSQNPRHKITKRGQNVTFRCDPISEHNRLYWYRQTLGQGPEFLTYFQNEAQLEKSRLLSDRFSAERPKGSFSTLEIQRTEQGDSAMYLCASSFRDSYNEQFFGPGTRLTVL.

This chain joins TRBV11-2 and TRBJ1-1, with D possibly being TRBD1 (6 bases). This CDR3 spans 16 amino acids. V was shortened by 5 bases and J by 4 bases, with 20 bases between the two germline ends. Germline V gene sequence: CDR1 SGHAT, CDR2 FQNNGV. Written as DNA, the CDR3 is TGTGCCAGCAGCCCAAGTGGGGGGCTCGGTGCCACTGAAGCTTTCTTT. Its translation is CASSPSGGLGATEAFF.

There are many counts of this clonotype. The V gene is TRBV7-8, the J gene TRBJ1-3, with a tentative D call TRBD1 (5 bases). Germline V gives CDR1 SGHVS, CDR2 FQNEAQ. This CDR3 is 14 amino acids long. V was cut by 5 bases and J by 2 bases, with 10 bases left in between. CDR3 DNA sequence: TGTGCCAGCAGCCCTACGGGGGCTGGAAACACCATATATTTT. It specifies CASSPTGAGNTIYF.

This clonotype has more than one count but fewer than ten. The rearrangement links TRBV12-3 or TRBV12-4 to TRBJ2-1; 13 bases match TRBD2. The CDR3 covers 15 residues. J gave up 8 bases and V 7 bases, and 8 bases lay outside the gene matches. Here the CDR3 reads CASTLRLAGGHEQFF. CDR3 in DNA: TGTGCCAGCACCCTAAGACTAGCGGGAGGCCATGAGCAGTTCTTC.

There are a few counts of this clonotype. As DNA, the CDR3 is TGTGCCAGCAGTCAGCTAGCGCTCCGGTCCTACAATGAGCAGTTCTTC. Translated, it gives CASSQLALRSYNEQFF. The chain is built from TRBV3-1 and TRBJ2-1, with D maybe TRBD2 (6 bases). From germline, CDR1 is LGHDT and CDR2 YNNKEL (reference sequence). This CDR3 contains 16 residues. Trimming removed 6 bases at V and 1 base at J, with 16 bases between.

Ten or more counts support this clonotype. This chain links TRBV5-1 with TRBJ2-1; 10 bases align to TRBD2. Germline trimming cut 3 bases from V and 0 bases from J; bases unmatched to any gene: 15. The CDR3 is 20 amino acids. Germline-derived CDR1 and CDR2 are SGHRS and YFSETQ. CDR3 in amino acids: CASSSRGGLADSFSYNEQFF. The CDR3 DNA is TGCGCCAGCAGCTCAAGGGGAGGACTAGCGGACTCTTTCTCCTACAATGAGCAGTTCTTC.

In its sample, this clonotype was seen a few times. The chain couples TRBV7-9 to TRBJ2-3; 11 nucleotides agree with TRBD2. With V trimmed by 5 bases and J by 2 bases, 6 bases remained unmatched. Germline V gene data show CDR1 as SEHNR and CDR2 as FQNEAQ (reference sequence). The CDR3 is made up of 16 amino acids. Written as DNA, the CDR3 is TGTGCCAGCAGCCCCATAGCGGGAGGGAACACAGATACGCAGTATTTT. Its protein is CASSPIAGGNTDTQYF.

This chain links TRBV21-1 with TRBJ2-2; whether TRBD2, the table's D call, matches the DNA was not checked. TRBV21-1 is marked as a pseudogene. The CDR3 is 16 amino acids. The DNA of the CDR3 is TGTGCCAGCAGAAAACCCGACTATATGTCCACCGGGGAGCTGTTTTTT. This sequence encodes CASRKPDYMSTGELFF.

At least ten counts were recorded for this clonotype. The rearrangement uses TRBV7-9 and TRBJ2-3; a possible D gene is TRBD2 (6 bases). The CDR3 has 16 amino acids. The germline gives CDR1 SEHNR, CDR2 FQNEAQ (reference sequence). The V end was cut by 5 bases, the J end by 2 bases, with 17 bases between. DNA of the CDR3: TGTGCCAGCAGCCCCCCGGCGGGAACACACACAGATACGCAGTATTTT. Translating gives CASSPPAGTHTDTQYF. Full variable domain (missing parts from reference TRBV7-9 and TRBJ2-3): DTGVSQNPRHKITKRGQNVTFRCDPISEHNRLYWYRQTLGQGPEFLTYFQNEAQLEKSRLLSDRFSAERPKGSFSTLEIQRTEQGDSAMYLCASSPPAGTHTDTQYFGPGTRLTVL.

This chain joins TRBV7-6 and TRBJ2-3, with TRBD1 as a possible D gene (5 bases). The V gene lost 1 base and the J gene lost 2 bases, with 22 bases spanning the gap. Germline V CDR1 and CDR2: SGHVS, FNYEAQ. CDR3 length: 19 residues. Written as DNA, the CDR3 is TGTGCCAGCAGCTTAGGCCCCGCCGCGACAGTATCCTCCACAGATACGCAGTATTTT. As protein: CASSLGPAATVSSTDTQYF.

At least ten counts were recorded for this clonotype. The chain couples TRBV20-1 to TRBJ1-2, with a tentative D call TRBD1 (5 bases). Germline V lookup: CDR1 DFQATT, CDR2 SNEGSKA (reference sequence). V was shortened by 0 bases and J by 2 bases, with 19 bases between the two germline ends. The CDR3 has 17 amino acids. The chain's CDR3 is CSARDQGGSNRNYGYTF. CDR3 DNA: TGCAGTGCTAGAGACCAGGGAGGTTCTAATCGGAACTATGGCTACACCTTC.